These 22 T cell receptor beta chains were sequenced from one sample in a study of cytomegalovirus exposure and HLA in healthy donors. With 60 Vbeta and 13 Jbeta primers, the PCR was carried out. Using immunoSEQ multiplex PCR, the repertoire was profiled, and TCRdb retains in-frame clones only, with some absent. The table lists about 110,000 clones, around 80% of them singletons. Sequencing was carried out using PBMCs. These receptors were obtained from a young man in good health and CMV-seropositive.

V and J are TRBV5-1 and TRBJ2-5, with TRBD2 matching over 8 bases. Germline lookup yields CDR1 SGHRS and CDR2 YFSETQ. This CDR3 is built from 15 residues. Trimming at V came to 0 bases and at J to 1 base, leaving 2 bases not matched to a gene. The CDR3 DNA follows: TGCGCCAGCAGCTTGGGTCGGGGGGGCCAAGAGACCCAGTACTTC. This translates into CASSLGRGGQETQYF.

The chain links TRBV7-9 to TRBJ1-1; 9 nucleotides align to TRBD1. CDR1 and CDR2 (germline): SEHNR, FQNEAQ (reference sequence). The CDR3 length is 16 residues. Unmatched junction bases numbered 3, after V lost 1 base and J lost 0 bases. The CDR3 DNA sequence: TGTGCCAGCAGCTTAGACGGGACAGGGTTGAACACTGAAGCTTTCTTT. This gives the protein CASSLDGTGLNTEAFF.

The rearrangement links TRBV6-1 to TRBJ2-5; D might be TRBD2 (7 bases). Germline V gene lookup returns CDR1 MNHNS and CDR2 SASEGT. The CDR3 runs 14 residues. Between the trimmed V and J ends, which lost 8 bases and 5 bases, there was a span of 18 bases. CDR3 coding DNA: TGTGCCAGCCAGCCCGGGGGGCCGGTGGAGACCCAGTACTTC. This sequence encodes CASQPGGPVETQYF.

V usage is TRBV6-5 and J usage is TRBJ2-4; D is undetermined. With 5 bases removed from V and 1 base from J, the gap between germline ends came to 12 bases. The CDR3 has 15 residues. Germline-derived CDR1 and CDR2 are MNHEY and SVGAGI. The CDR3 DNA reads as TGTGCCAGCAGTATAACTATAAGGGCCAAAAACATTCAGTACTTC. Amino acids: CASSITIRAKNIQYF.

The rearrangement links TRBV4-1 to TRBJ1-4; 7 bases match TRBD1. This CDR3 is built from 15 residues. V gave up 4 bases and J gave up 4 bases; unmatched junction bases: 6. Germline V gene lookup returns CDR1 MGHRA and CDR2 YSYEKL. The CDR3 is CASSRPGQNNEKLFF. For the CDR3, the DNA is TGCGCCAGCAGCCGGCCGGGACAGAATAATGAAAAACTGTTTTTT.

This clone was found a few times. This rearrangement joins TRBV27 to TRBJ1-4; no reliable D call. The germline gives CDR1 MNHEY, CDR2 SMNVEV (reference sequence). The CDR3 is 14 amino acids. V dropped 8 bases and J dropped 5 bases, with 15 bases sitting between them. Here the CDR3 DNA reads TGTGCCAGCTCCCCTTGGGCCCAAAATGAAAAACTGTTTTTT. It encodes CASSPWAQNEKLFF.

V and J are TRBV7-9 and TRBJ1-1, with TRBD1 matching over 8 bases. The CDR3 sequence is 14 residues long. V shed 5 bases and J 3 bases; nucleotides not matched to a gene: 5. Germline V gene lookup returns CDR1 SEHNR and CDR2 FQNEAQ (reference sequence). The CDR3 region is CASSLQGGDTEAFF. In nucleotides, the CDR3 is TGTGCCAGCAGCCTACAGGGGGGGGACACTGAAGCTTTCTTT.

The CDR3 loop is CASSPGQGGYEQYF. The CDR3 nucleotides are TGCGCCAGCAGCCCGGGACAGGGAGGTTACGAGCAGTACTTC. This sequence joins TRBV10-2 and TRBJ2-5; TRBD1 aligns across 9 bases. The tail of the sequence fits TRBJ2-7 better, so the J call may be wrong. CDR1 and CDR2 (germline): WSHSY, SAAADI. The CDR3 runs to 14 residues.

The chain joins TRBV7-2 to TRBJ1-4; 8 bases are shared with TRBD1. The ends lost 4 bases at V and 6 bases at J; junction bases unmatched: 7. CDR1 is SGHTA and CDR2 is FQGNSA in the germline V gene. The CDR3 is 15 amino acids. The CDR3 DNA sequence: TGTGCCAGCAGCTCTTCGGGACAGGCCCATGAAAAACTGTTTTTT. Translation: CASSSSGQAHEKLFF.

The CDR3 reads CASSPTANSPLHF. In nucleotides, the CDR3 is TGTGCCAGCAGTCCGACAGCTAATTCACCCCTCCACTTT. The chain is built from TRBV28 and TRBJ1-6; a weak D match, TRBD1 (5 bases). Germline CDR1 and CDR2: MDHEN and SYDVKM. Trimming removed 5 bases at V and 6 bases at J, with 8 bases between. The CDR3 covers 13 residues.

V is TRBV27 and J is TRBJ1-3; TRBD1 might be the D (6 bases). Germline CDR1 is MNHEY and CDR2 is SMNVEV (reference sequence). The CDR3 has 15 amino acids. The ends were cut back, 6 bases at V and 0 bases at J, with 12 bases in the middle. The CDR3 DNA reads TGTGCCAGCAGCCCGGACAGTACCTCTGGAAACACCATATATTTT. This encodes CASSPDSTSGNTIYF.

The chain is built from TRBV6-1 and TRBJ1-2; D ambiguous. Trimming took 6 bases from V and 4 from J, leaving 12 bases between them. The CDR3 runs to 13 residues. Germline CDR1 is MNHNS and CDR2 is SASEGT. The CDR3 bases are TGTGCCAGCAGCTCCGGGATACTCTATGGCTACACCTTC. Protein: CASSSGILYGYTF.

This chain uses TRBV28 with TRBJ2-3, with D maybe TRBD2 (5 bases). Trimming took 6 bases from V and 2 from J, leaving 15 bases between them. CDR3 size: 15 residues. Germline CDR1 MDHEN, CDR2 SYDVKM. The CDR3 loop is CASSSFGLDTDTQYF. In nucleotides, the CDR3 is TGTGCCAGCAGCTCCTTCGGACTTGACACAGATACGCAGTATTTT.

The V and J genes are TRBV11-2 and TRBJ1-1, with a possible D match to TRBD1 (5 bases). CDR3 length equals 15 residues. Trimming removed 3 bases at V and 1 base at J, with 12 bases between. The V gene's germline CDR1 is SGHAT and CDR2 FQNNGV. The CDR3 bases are TGTGCCAGCAGCTTGGACATTTGGGGGAACACTGAAGCTTTCTTT. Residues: CASSLDIWGNTEAFF.

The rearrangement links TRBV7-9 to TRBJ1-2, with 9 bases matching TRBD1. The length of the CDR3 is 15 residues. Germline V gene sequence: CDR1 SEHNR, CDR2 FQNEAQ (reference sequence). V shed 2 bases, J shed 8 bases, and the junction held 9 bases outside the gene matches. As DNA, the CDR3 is TGTGCCAGCAGCTTAATGGGACAGGGAGTGCAGGGCTACACCTTC. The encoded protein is CASSLMGQGVQGYTF. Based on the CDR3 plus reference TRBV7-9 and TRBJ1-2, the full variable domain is DTGVSQNPRHKITKRGQNVTFRCDPISEHNRLYWYRQTLGQGPEFLTYFQNEAQLEKSRLLSDRFSAERPKGSFSTLEIQRTEQGDSAMYLCASSLMGQGVQGYTFGSGTRLTVV.

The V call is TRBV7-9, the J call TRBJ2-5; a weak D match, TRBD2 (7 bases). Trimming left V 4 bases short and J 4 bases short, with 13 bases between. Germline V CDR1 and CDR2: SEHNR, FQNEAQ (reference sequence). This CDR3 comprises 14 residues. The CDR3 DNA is TGTGCCAGCAGCTGGGGGGGGCGGTCAGAGACCCAGTACTTC. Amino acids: CASSWGGRSETQYF.

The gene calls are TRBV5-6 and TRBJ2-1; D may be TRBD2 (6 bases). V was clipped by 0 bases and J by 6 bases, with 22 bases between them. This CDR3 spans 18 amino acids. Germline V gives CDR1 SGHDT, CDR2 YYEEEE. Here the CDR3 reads CASSLDLLASLPFNEQFF. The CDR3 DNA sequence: TGTGCCAGCAGCTTGGACTTACTAGCATCCCTCCCTTTCAATGAGCAGTTCTTC.

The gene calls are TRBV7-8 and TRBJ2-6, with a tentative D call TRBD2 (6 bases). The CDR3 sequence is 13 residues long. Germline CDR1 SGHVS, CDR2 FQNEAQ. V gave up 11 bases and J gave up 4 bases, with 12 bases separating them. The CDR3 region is CAGGTYGANVLTF. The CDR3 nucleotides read TGTGCCGGGGGGACTTACGGGGCCAACGTCCTGACTTTC.

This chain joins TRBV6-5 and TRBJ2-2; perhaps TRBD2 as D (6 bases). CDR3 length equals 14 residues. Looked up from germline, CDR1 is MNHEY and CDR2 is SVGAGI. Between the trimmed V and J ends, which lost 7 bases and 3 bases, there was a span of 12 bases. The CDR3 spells CASTRGGDTGELFF. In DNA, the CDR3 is TGTGCCAGCACCCGGGGCGGGGACACCGGGGAGCTGTTTTTT.

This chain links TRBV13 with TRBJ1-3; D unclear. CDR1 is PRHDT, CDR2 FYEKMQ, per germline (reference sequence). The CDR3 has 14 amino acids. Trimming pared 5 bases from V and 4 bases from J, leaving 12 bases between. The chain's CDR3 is CASSKGVSGNTIYF. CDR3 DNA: TGTGCCAGCAGCAAGGGAGTTTCGGGAAACACCATATATTTT.

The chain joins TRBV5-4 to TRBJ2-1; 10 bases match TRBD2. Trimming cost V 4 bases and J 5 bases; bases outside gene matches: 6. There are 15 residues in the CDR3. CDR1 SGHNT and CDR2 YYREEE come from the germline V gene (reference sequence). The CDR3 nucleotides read TGTGCCAGCAGCGCACTAGCGGGGATGAACAATGAGCAGTTCTTC. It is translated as CASSALAGMNNEQFF.

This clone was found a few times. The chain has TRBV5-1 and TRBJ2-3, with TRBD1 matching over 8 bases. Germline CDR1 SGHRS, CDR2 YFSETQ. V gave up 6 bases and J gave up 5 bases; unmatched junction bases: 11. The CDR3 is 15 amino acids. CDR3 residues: CASTPDRANRDTQYF. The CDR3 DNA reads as TGCGCCAGCACCCCGGACAGGGCTAACAGAGATACGCAGTATTTT.